This T cell receptor beta chain was identified during a study of neurological immune-mediated disorders (dated by TCRdb to between 2018 and 2020). With respect to the entire study: Among the approximately 35 multiple sclerosis patients, relapsing-remitting MS accounted for some 30 and secondary progressive MS accounted for 3. The cohort included some 66 subjects: about 15 with HAM/TSP, roughly 34 with multiple sclerosis, and around 20 healthy controls. Using UMI-based sequencing, the study compared peripheral blood TCR-beta repertoires from patients with HTLV-I-associated myelopathy (HAM/TSP), patients with multiple sclerosis, and healthy controls. Alongside PBMC samples, the set of some 98 TCR-beta libraries contained longitudinal samples, technical triplicates, and paired CD4+ and CD8+ T-cell subsets that had been sorted.

Findings and caveats that apply to the study as a whole: No clinical or MRI features were associated with the MS cluster, and the authors said that larger cohorts are needed. The highest TCR clonal expansion was observed in HAM/TSP patients, whereas the lowest was observed in MS patients, even when compared with healthy controls. Across subjects, expanded clones never shared an identical CDR3 amino acid sequence, which suggests that the TCR-beta repertoires in every group were private. In a phylogenetic analysis, the repertoires of 18 out of 34 MS patients fell into a single cluster of related CDR3 sequences, pointing to a possible signature at the repertoire level.

At least ten counts were recorded for this clonotype. Its specific antigen is unknown. Base qualities are missing; no much larger clone stands one base away. For unsorted PBMC libraries, 2 million PBMCs were used after storage in RNAlater at -80 degrees C until RNA extraction. Multiple sclerosis patients were enrolled in a US clinical protocol under which disease progression was evaluated by magnetic resonance imaging. PBMCs were separated from peripheral blood using Ficoll-Hypaque density gradient centrifugation and then cryopreserved in liquid nitrogen. Trimming at the junction amounts to 3 bases on V and 3 bases on J, and the germline ends lie 8 bases apart. The CDR3 sequence holds 13 residues, the cysteine and phenylalanine included. Just the 39-base CDR3 DNA is kept, in frame starting at base 1. CDR1 and CDR2 were assigned from the germline V gene (reference sequence) as MNHEY and SMNVEV. To synthesize cDNA, template-switch 5'RACE was performed with a primer carrying a 10-nucleotide random unique molecular identifier so that each TCR transcript was tagged. Every sequencing run yielded over 160 million TCR-beta sequences covering 15-18 subjects. The RNeasy kit was used for extraction of total RNA. Using the KAPA Real-time Library Amplification kit, TCR-beta VDJ regions were amplified with primers for the TCR constant region and the 5'RACE anchor. Sample indexes and Illumina adaptors were added in a first PCR, after which library yield was increased in a second PCR. After Ampure bead purification, the roughly 650 bp TCR product was size-selected on a 2% E-gel SizeSelection system. Before pooling, library quality was checked on a Bioanalyzer, concentration was measured with Qubit, and libraries were quantified with the Kapa Library Quantification kit. An Illumina HiSeq 2500 sequenced the libraries paired-end 2 x 150 bp. To increase sequence diversity, 25-30% phiX was spiked into each library pool. In the paper's pipeline: The UMI-based MiGEC pipeline processed quality-filtered reads and removed over 80% of raw TCR sequences during error correction. IMGT germline references were used for aligning VDJ genes, and each clonotype was defined as a unique CDR3 amino acid sequence together with its V-J genes. Clonal expansion, Shannon diversity and CDR3 relatedness (CalcPairwiseDistances, ClusterSamples) were evaluated with VDJtools, and phylogenetic trees were built with CLCbio workbench. Clones with at least 8 unique UMIs were defined as expanded, with this threshold being based on coefficient-of-variation modelling across technical triplicates. TCRdb passed the public sequencing reads through fastp at Q25 and MiXCR, retaining productive beta sequences. Rows matching on CDR3 protein sequence are summarized as one entry with the most common DNA and genes. The V and J calls were determined by TCRdb, not by the authors. The sample table shows some 61,000 distinct CDR3 sequences, and approximately 4.1% are seen once. The ten top clones hold 1.3% of the sample.

The sequence joins TRBV27 to TRBJ1-2, with the D gene uncertain. The sequenced sample was PBMCs. The receptor was isolated from a man aged 30 to 39 with multiple sclerosis. The CDR3: CASSLGRDYGYTF. The DNA is as follows: TGTGCCAGCAGTTTGGGGAGGGACTATGGCTACACCTTC.